The source of this T cell receptor beta chain is a study of blood T cell repertoires in COVID-19. The wider study: PBMCs, B-cell-depleted T cells, or T cells provided the cDNA or gDNA that made up the material.

The sample holds one count of this clone. V was cut by 0 bases and J by 8 bases, with 14 bases left in between. The CDR3 sequence is 14 residues long. CDR1 and CDR2 from the germline V gene are SGHKS and YYEKEE (reference sequence). Participants' reported clinical history set cohort assignment. Under the authors' procedure: The assay estimated nucleated cells by amplifying reference gene primers. Method: immunoSEQ multiplex PCR; TCRdb's copy keeps in-frame clones and lacks some. V and J calls and clone size follow that table, whereas D and trimming were derived from the DNA. The sample includes hundreds of thousands of clones, less than 90% of them seen just once.

The rearrangement uses TRBV5-5 and TRBJ1-1, with a possible D match to TRBD1 (6 bases). The sequence derives from an older woman who had recovered from COVID-19. Input material: PBMCs or T cells enriched from blood (not recorded which). CDR3 sequence: CASSLGQATAEAFF. Written as DNA, the CDR3 is TGTGCCAGCAGCTTGGGACAGGCGACGGCAGAAGCTTTCTTT.